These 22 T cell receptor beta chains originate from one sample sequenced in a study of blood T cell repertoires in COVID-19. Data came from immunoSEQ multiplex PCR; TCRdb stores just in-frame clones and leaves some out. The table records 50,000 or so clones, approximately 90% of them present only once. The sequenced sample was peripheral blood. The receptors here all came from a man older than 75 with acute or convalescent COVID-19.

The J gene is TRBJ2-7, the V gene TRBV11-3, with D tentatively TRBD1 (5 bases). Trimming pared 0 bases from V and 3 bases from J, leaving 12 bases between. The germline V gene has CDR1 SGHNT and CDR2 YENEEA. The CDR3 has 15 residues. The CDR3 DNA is TGTGCCAGCAGCTTAGATTTCACAGGCCGCTACGAGCAGTACTTC. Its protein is CASSLDFTGRYEQYF.

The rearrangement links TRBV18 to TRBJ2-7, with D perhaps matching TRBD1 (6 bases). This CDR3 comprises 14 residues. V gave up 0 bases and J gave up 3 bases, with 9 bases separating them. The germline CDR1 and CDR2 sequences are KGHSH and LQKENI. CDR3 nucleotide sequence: TGTGCCAGCTCACCACCGGGGGCTCGCTACGAGCAGTACTTC. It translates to CASSPPGARYEQYF.

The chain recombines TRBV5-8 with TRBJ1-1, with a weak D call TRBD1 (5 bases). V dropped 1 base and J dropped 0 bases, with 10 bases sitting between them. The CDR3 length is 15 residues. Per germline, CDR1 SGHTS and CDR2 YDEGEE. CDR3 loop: CASSLSPGMNTEAFF. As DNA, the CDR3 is TGTGCCAGCAGCTTGAGTCCAGGGATGAACACTGAAGCTTTCTTT.

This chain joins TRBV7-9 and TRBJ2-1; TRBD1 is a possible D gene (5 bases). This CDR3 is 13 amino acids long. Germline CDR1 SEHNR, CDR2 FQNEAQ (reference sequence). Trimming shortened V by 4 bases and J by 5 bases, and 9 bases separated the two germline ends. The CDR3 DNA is TGTGCCAGCAGCTCACAGGTGAACAATGAGCAGTTCTTC. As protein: CASSSQVNNEQFF.

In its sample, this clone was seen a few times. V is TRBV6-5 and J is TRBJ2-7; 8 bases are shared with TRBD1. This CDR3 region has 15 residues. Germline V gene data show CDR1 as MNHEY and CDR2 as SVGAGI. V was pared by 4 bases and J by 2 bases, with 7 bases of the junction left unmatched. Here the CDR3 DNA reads TGTGCCAGCAGTTGGGAGCAGGGGGCCGCCTACGAGCAGTACTTC. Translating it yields CASSWEQGAAYEQYF.

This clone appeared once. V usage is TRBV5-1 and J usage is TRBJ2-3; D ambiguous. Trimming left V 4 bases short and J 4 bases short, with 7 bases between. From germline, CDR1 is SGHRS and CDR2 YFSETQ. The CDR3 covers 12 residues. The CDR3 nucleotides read TGCGCCAGCAGCCATGGAGCAGATACGCAGTATTTT. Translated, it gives CASSHGADTQYF. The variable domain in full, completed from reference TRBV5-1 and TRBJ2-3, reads KAGVTQTPRYLIKTRGQQVTLSCSPISGHRSVSWYQQTPGQGLQFLFEYFSETQRNKGNFPGRFSGRQFSNSRSEMNVSTLELGDSALYLCASSHGADTQYFGPGTRLTVL.

CDR3 nucleotide sequence: TGCGCCAGCAGCTTTACCTTTACTAGCGGGGGTCACAATGAGCAGTTCTTC. It yields the protein CASSFTFTSGGHNEQFF. This chain uses TRBV5-1 with TRBJ2-1, with 11 bases lining up with TRBD2. With 2 bases clipped from V and 5 bases from J, the junction kept 9 bases outside the gene matches. This CDR3 region has 17 residues. In germline, CDR1 is SGHRS, CDR2 YFSETQ.

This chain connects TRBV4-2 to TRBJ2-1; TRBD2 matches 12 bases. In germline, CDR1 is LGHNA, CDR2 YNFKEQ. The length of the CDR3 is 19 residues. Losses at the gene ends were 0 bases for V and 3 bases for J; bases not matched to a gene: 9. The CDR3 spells CASSQDRTSGVDIYNEQFF. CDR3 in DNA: TGTGCCAGCAGCCAAGACCGGACTAGCGGGGTTGATATCTACAATGAGCAGTTCTTC.

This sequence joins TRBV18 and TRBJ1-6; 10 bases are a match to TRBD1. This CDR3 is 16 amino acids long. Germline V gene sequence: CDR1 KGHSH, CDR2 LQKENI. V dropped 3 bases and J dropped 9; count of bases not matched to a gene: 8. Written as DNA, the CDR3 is TGTGCCAGCTCACCGTCGACAGGGGGCGGTTTTTCACCCCTCCACTTT. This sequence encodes CASSPSTGGGFSPLHF.

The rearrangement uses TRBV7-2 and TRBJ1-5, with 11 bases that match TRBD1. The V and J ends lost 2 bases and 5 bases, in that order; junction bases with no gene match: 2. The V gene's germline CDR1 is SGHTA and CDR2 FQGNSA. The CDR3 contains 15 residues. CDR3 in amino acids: CASSLRTGGDQPQHF. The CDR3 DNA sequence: TGTGCCAGCAGCTTAAGGACAGGGGGCGATCAGCCCCAGCATTTT.

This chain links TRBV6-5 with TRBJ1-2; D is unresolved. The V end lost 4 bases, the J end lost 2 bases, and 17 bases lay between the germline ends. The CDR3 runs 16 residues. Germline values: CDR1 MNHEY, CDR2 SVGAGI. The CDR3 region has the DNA TGTGCCAGCAGTTCCCCACGCGGCGGGTCAAACTATGGCTACACCTTC. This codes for CASSSPRGGSNYGYTF.

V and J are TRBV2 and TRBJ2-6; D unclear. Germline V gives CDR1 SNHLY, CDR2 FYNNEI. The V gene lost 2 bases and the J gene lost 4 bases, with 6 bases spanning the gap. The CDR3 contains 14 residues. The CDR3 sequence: CASSEIGGANVLTF. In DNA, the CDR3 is TGTGCCAGCAGTGAAATCGGGGGGGCCAACGTCCTGACTTTC.

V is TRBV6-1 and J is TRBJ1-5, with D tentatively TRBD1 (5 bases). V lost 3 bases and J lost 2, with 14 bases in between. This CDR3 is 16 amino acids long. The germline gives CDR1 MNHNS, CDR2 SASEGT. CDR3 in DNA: TGTGCCAGCAGTGAGTCGCGGGGGACGGGCAATCAGCCCCAGCATTTT. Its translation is CASSESRGTGNQPQHF.

The CDR3 DNA reads TGTGCCACCAGTGATGCCTTGACAGGGAGCAATCAGCCCCAGCATTTT. This sequence encodes CATSDALTGSNQPQHF. V usage is TRBV24-1 and J usage is TRBJ1-5, with TRBD1 matching over 7 bases. Trimming at V came to 3 bases and at J to 1 base, leaving 5 bases not matched to a gene. Germline V gene data show CDR1 as KGHDR and CDR2 as SFDVKD. The CDR3 extends over 16 amino acids.

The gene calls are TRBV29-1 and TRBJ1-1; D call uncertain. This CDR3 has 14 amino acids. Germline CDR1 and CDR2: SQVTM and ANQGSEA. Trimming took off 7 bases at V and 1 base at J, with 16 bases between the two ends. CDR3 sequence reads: CSAGWQAENTEAFF. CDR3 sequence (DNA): TGCAGCGCCGGATGGCAGGCTGAGAACACTGAAGCTTTCTTT.

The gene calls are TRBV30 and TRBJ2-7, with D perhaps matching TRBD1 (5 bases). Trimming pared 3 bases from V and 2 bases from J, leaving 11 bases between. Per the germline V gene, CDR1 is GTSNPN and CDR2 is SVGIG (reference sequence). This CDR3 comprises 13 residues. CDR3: CAWRDTGTYEQYF. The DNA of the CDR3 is TGTGCCTGGAGAGACACAGGAACCTACGAGCAGTACTTC.

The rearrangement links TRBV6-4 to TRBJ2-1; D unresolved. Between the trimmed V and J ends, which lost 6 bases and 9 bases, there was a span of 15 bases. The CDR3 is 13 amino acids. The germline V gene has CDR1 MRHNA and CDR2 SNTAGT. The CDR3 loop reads CASSRVENGEQFF. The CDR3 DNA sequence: TGTGCCAGCAGCCGGGTCGAGAACGGTGAGCAGTTCTTC.

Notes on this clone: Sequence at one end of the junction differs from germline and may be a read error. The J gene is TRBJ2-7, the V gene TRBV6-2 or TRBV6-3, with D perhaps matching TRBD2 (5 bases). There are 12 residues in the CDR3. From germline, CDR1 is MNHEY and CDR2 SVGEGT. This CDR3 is CASSYFRTGIDF. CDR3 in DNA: TGTGCCAGCAGTTACTTTCGGACGGGAATAGACTTC.

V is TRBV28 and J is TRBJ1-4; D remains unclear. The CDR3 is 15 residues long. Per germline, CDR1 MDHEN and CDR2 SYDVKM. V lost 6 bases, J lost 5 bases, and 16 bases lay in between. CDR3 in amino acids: CASRDAGRRNEKLFF. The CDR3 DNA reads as TGTGCCAGCAGGGATGCTGGCAGGAGGAATGAAAAACTGTTTTTT.

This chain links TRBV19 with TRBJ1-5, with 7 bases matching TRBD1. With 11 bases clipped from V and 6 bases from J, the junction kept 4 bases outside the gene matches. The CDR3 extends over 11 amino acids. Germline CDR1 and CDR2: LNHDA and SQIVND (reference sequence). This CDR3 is CASGGTQPQHF. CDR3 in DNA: TGTGCCTCAGGGGGAACTCAGCCCCAGCATTTT.

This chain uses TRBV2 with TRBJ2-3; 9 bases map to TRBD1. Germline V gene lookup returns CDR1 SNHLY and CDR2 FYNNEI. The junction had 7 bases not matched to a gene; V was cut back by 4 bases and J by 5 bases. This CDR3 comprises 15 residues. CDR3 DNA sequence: TGTGCCAGCAGTGTTGGGGACAGGGTGAAAGATACGCAGTATTTT. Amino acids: CASSVGDRVKDTQYF.

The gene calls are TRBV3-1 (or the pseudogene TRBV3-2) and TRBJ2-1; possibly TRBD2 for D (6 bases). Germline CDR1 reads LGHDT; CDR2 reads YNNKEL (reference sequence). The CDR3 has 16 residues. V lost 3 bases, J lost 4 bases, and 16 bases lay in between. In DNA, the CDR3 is TGTGCCAGCAGCCAGGGGAGGACGATGGCTTACAATGAGCAGTTCTTC. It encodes CASSQGRTMAYNEQFF.